The 31 T cell receptor beta chains given below trace back to one sample, sequenced in a study of blood T cell repertoires in COVID-19. Produced via immunoSEQ multiplex PCR; TCRdb's table is partial and in-frame only. Of more than 20,000 clones listed, around 89% were seen once; the top ten hold around 11%. Sequencing input: peripheral blood. These receptors were taken from a man between 65 and 79 years old with acute or convalescent COVID-19.

The count of this clone is one. This chain uses TRBV9 with TRBJ2-7, with D possibly being TRBD1 (6 bases). Germline V gene sequence: CDR1 SGDLS, CDR2 YYNGEE. V was shortened by 0 bases and J by 3 bases, with 13 bases between the two germline ends. CDR3 length: 15 residues. The CDR3 loop reads CASSVAIGQRYEQYF. The CDR3 nucleotides are TGTGCCAGCAGCGTAGCTATCGGACAGCGCTACGAGCAGTACTTC. Combining the CDR3 with reference TRBV9 and TRBJ2-7 gives the whole variable domain DSGVTQTPKHLITATGQRVTLRCSPRSGDLSVYWYQQSLDQGLQFLIQYYNGEERAKGNILERFSAQQFPDLHSELNLSSLELGDSALYFCASSVAIGQRYEQYFGPGTRLTVT.

The rearrangement links TRBV7-3 to TRBJ1-2, with 7 bases matching TRBD1. The junction had 9 bases not matched to a gene; V was cut back by 4 bases and J by 4 bases. Per the germline V gene, CDR1 is SGHTA and CDR2 is FQGTGA. The CDR3 length is 15 residues. The DNA of the CDR3 is TGTGCCAGCAGCTCATCCGGGACAGAGGGCTATGGCTACACCTTC. Amino acids: CASSSSGTEGYGYTF.

This clone showed up just once. As DNA, the CDR3 is TGTGCCAGCAGCTTGCCGGGAGCGGACATTCAGTACTTC. It codes for CASSLPGADIQYF. The V and J genes are TRBV5-5 and TRBJ2-4; D might be TRBD2 (6 bases). Trimming removed 1 base at V and 8 bases at J, with 10 bases between. The CDR3 consists of 13 residues. Germline values: CDR1 SGHKS, CDR2 YYEKEE (reference sequence).

The rearrangement uses TRBV6-5 and TRBJ2-7; a possible D gene is TRBD2 (6 bases). Trimming cost V 6 bases and J 2 bases, with 14 bases left between them. Germline-derived CDR1 and CDR2 are MNHEY and SVGAGI. This CDR3 has 14 residues. DNA of the CDR3: TGTGCCAGCAGCCGTAGCGGACTCACCTACGAGCAGTACTTC. Translating it yields CASSRSGLTYEQYF.

The rearrangement links TRBV5-1 to TRBJ2-7, with TRBD1 matching over 8 bases. This CDR3 contains 14 residues. Per germline, CDR1 SGHRS and CDR2 YFSETQ. V shed 5 bases, J shed 5 bases, and the junction held 9 bases outside the gene matches. CDR3 protein: CASSYHDRGNEQYF. DNA for the CDR3: TGCGCCAGCAGTTACCACGACAGGGGCAACGAGCAGTACTTC. Together with reference TRBV5-1 and TRBJ2-7, the CDR3 gives the full variable domain: KAGVTQTPRYLIKTRGQQVTLSCSPISGHRSVSWYQQTPGQGLQFLFEYFSETQRNKGNFPGRFSGRQFSNSRSEMNVSTLELGDSALYLCASSYHDRGNEQYFGPGTRLTVT.

The chain joins TRBV5-1 to TRBJ2-1; 12 bases agree with TRBD2. After removal of 4 bases from V and 7 bases from J, the junction contained 3 bases not matched to a gene. Germline loops: CDR1 SGHRS, CDR2 YFSETQ. This CDR3 region has 14 residues. The CDR3 DNA is TGCGCCAGCAGCCTTGGACTAGCGGGAAATGAGCAGTTCTTC. It translates to CASSLGLAGNEQFF.

This clone was observed once. The chain employs TRBV5-1 and TRBJ1-1; D might be TRBD1 (5 bases). Trimming pared 0 bases from V and 3 bases from J, leaving 9 bases between. The germline gives CDR1 SGHRS, CDR2 YFSETQ. There are 14 residues in the CDR3. CDR3 in DNA: TGCGCCAGCAGCTTGGAAGGGGAAGACACTGAAGCTTTCTTT. Its protein product is CASSLEGEDTEAFF.

V gene TRBV5-1 combines with J gene TRBJ1-1; D is unclear. Trimming removed 1 base from V and 0 bases from J, with 19 bases in between. The CDR3 totals 18 residues. Germline assignment: CDR1 SGHRS and CDR2 YFSETQ. The CDR3, as DNA: TGCGCCAGCAGCTTGAGTCCGACAAGCTTTGGTGTGAACACTGAAGCTTTCTTT. Translating it yields CASSLSPTSFGVNTEAFF.

This chain uses TRBV19 with TRBJ1-3, with D tentatively TRBD1 (5 bases). Trimming cost V 7 bases and J 4 bases, with 14 bases left between them. Per germline, CDR1 LNHDA and CDR2 SQIVND (reference sequence). The CDR3 has 14 residues. The CDR3 sequence: CASTESGEGNTIYF. The DNA for the CDR3 is TGTGCCAGTACGGAATCGGGGGAAGGAAACACCATATATTTT. Complete variable domain (other parts from reference TRBV19 and TRBJ1-3): DGGITQSPKYLFRKEGQNVTLSCEQNLNHDAMYWYRQDPGQGLRLIYYSQIVNDFQKGDIAEGYSVSREKKESFPLTVTSAQKNPTAFYLCASTESGEGNTIYFGEGSWLTVV.

V and J are TRBV4-3 and TRBJ2-5; possibly TRBD2 for D (7 bases). The germline V gene encodes CDR1 LGHNA and CDR2 YSLEER. The CDR3 spans 15 residues. The V end lost 0 bases, the J end lost 5 bases, and 13 bases lay between the germline ends. The CDR3 loop reads CASSQEGGGGETQYF. The DNA for the CDR3 is TGCGCCAGCAGCCAAGAGGGGGGGGGCGGGGAGACCCAGTACTTC.

This clone was picked up a small number of times. The chain has TRBV4-2 and TRBJ2-7; 7 bases are shared with TRBD1. This CDR3 comprises 16 residues. CDR1 is LGHNA, CDR2 YNFKEQ, per germline. The ends lost 0 bases at V and 0 bases at J; junction bases unmatched: 5. CDR3 residues: CASSQDTGTASYEQYF. The CDR3 coding sequence is TGTGCCAGCAGCCAAGATACCGGGACAGCCTCCTACGAGCAGTACTTC.

The chain combines TRBV20-1 with TRBJ2-1, with unresolved D. This CDR3 is 10 amino acids long. Trimming took 5 bases from V and 13 from J, leaving 12 bases between them. CDR1 is DFQATT and CDR2 is SNEGSKA in the germline V gene (reference sequence). The CDR3 region is CSAERPPQFF. CDR3 nucleotide sequence: TGCAGTGCTGAGCGCCCCCCTCAGTTCTTC.

This chain links TRBV10-3 with TRBJ1-4, with TRBD1 matching 7 bases. J lost 8 bases, V lost 0 bases, and 9 bases had no gene match. Germline V CDR1 and CDR2: ENHRY, SYGVKD. CDR3 length: 16 amino acids. The CDR3 region has the DNA TGTGCCATCAGTGAGTCTGTGGGAGACAGGGTAGAAAAACTGTTTTTT. Protein sequence: CAISESVGDRVEKLFF.

The chain employs TRBV7-6 and TRBJ2-3; tentatively, D is TRBD1 (5 bases). Per the germline V gene, CDR1 is SGHVS and CDR2 is FNYEAQ. Trimming removed 5 bases at V and 5 bases at J, with 14 bases between. CDR3 length: 14 residues. CDR3 DNA: TGTGCCAGCAGCCACGAGACAGTGCTAGATACGCAGTATTTT. Translation: CASSHETVLDTQYF.

The chain employs TRBV27 and TRBJ2-3, with a tentative D call TRBD2 (6 bases). With 4 bases removed from V and 2 bases from J, the gap between germline ends came to 13 bases. The CDR3 covers 15 residues. Germline-derived CDR1 and CDR2 are MNHEY and SMNVEV (reference sequence). The CDR3 DNA is TGTGCCAGCAGTTACCGGGACTCATACACAGATACGCAGTATTTT. This translates into CASSYRDSYTDTQYF.

The chain recombines TRBV11-3 with TRBJ2-2; D possibly corresponds to TRBD1 (5 bases). The CDR3 length is 13 residues. V was shortened by 5 bases and J by 1 base, with 5 bases between the two germline ends. Germline V gives CDR1 SGHNT, CDR2 YENEEA. As DNA, the CDR3 is TGTGCCAGCAGCCAGGGGAACACCGGGGAGCTGTTTTTT. This encodes CASSQGNTGELFF.

The J gene is TRBJ2-1, the V gene TRBV18, with TRBD2 identical over 11 bases. The CDR3 sequence is 15 residues long. J was trimmed by 5 bases and V by 3 bases; bases with no gene match: 3. In germline, CDR1 is KGHSH, CDR2 LQKENI. The CDR3: CASSPPGLADNEQFF. The DNA for the CDR3 is TGTGCCAGCTCACCCCCGGGACTAGCGGACAATGAGCAGTTCTTC. The full variable domain, completed using reference TRBV18 and TRBJ2-1, is NAGVMQNPRHLVRRRGQEARLRCSPMKGHSHVYWYRQLPEEGLKFMVYLQKENIIDESGMPKERFSAEFPKEGPSILRIQQVVRGDSAAYFCASSPPGLADNEQFFGPGTRLTVL.

The rearrangement links TRBV10-3 to TRBJ1-6, with unresolved D. Trimming removed 4 bases from V and 7 bases from J, with 8 bases in between. The length of the CDR3 is 13 residues. Germline V lookup: CDR1 ENHRY, CDR2 SYGVKD. In DNA form, the CDR3 reads TGTGCCATCAGTGGGGGAGAAAATTCACCCCTCCACTTT. Translated: CAISGGENSPLHF.

This chain joins TRBV4-2 and TRBJ1-2; TRBD1 matches 8 bases. This CDR3 has 14 amino acids. Germline loops: CDR1 LGHNA, CDR2 YNFKEQ. J gave up 7 bases and V 7 bases, and 11 bases lay outside the gene matches. In DNA form, the CDR3 reads TGTGCCAGCATCGCAGACGGACAGGGCTCTGGCTACACCTTC. Its translation is CASIADGQGSGYTF.

The V gene is TRBV18, the J gene TRBJ1-3; no clear D gene. The germline V gene has CDR1 KGHSH and CDR2 LQKENI. The V and J ends lost 2 bases and 0 bases respectively, with 5 bases between them. CDR3 length: 14 residues. CDR3 in amino acids: CASSPGNSGNTIYF. CDR3 DNA: TGTGCCAGCTCACCAGGCAACTCTGGAAACACCATATATTTT. Full variable domain (missing parts from reference TRBV18 and TRBJ1-3): NAGVMQNPRHLVRRRGQEARLRCSPMKGHSHVYWYRQLPEEGLKFMVYLQKENIIDESGMPKERFSAEFPKEGPSILRIQQVVRGDSAAYFCASSPGNSGNTIYFGEGSWLTVV.

The CDR3 DNA sequence: TGTGCCAGCACCCGGGGCGGGGGGGATTCACCCCTCCACTTT. It encodes CASTRGGGDSPLHF. This sequence joins TRBV6-5 and TRBJ1-6; tentative D call: TRBD1 (5 bases). Germline loops: CDR1 MNHEY, CDR2 SVGAGI. The CDR3 length is 14 residues. V lost 7 bases and J lost 8, with 15 bases in between.

Details on this clone: Germline and junction disagree at one end, which may indicate a read error. The chain carries TRBV7-7 and TRBJ1-4; 7 bases fit TRBD1. CDR3 length: 15 residues. Germline V gives CDR1 SSHAT, CDR2 FNYEAQ (reference sequence). CDR3 sequence reads: CASSPRQGANEKLFF. The CDR3 DNA is TGTGCTAGCAGCCCCAGACAGGGTGCTAATGAAAAACTGTTTTTT.

This chain connects TRBV27 to TRBJ2-5; the match to TRBD1 covers 12 bases. Germline-derived CDR1 and CDR2 are MNHEY and SMNVEV (reference sequence). The V segment lost 5 bases and the J segment 3 bases; nucleotides outside the gene matches: 13. The CDR3 sequence is 18 residues long. The CDR3 DNA is TGTGCCAGCAGTCTATATCCGGGACAGGGGGCGCGAGAAGAGACCCAGTACTTC. This sequence encodes CASSLYPGQGAREETQYF.

V and J are TRBV18 and TRBJ2-1; D uncertain. V lost 5 bases to trimming and J lost 7 bases, with 12 bases between them. The germline CDR1 and CDR2 sequences are KGHSH and LQKENI. The CDR3 is 13 amino acids. Written as DNA, the CDR3 is TGTGCCAGCTCAATCACTAATTCAAATGAGCAGTTCTTC. Translation gives CASSITNSNEQFF.

This clone was detected only once. The V and J genes are TRBV19 and TRBJ2-3; 8 bases are a match to TRBD1. V shed 3 bases, J shed 4 bases, and the junction held 9 bases outside the gene matches. The CDR3 runs to 16 residues. Germline V gene data show CDR1 as LNHDA and CDR2 as SQIVND (reference sequence). CDR3 protein: CASSISGGAGPDTQYF. CDR3 DNA sequence: TGTGCCAGTAGTATCTCAGGGGGCGCAGGCCCAGATACGCAGTATTTT.

CDR3 protein: CASSQVLADFTGELFF. The CDR3 nucleotides read TGTGCCAGCAGCCAGGTACTAGCGGATTTCACCGGGGAGCTGTTTTTT. The V gene is TRBV4-2, the J gene TRBJ2-2, with TRBD2 identical over 8 bases. The germline V gene encodes CDR1 LGHNA and CDR2 YNFKEQ. This CDR3 has 16 residues. Trimming removed 3 bases from V and 4 bases from J; junction bases left unmatched: 7.

The genes are TRBV9 and TRBJ1-3, with D unresolved. The CDR3 extends over 16 amino acids. The germline CDR1 and CDR2 sequences are SGDLS and YYNGEE. Trimming removed 0 bases at V and 2 bases at J, with 12 bases between. CDR3 in amino acids: CASSVAPVFAGNTIYF. The CDR3 nucleotides are TGTGCCAGCAGCGTAGCCCCCGTTTTTGCTGGAAACACCATATATTTT.

This chain links TRBV4-3 with TRBJ2-7; 10 nucleotides agree with TRBD1. V was clipped by 0 bases and J by 3 bases; unmatched bases: 14. Germline lookup yields CDR1 LGHNA and CDR2 YSLEER. The CDR3 has 19 amino acids. The CDR3: CASSQDTGQGLVVGYEQYF. CDR3 nucleotide sequence: TGCGCCAGCAGCCAAGATACGGGACAGGGGTTGGTTGTGGGCTACGAGCAGTACTTC.

In the case of this clone: An end of the junction differs from the germline gene, which may be a read error. The chain employs TRBV5-4 and TRBJ2-1, with a tentative D call TRBD2 (7 bases). Germline V CDR1 and CDR2: SGHNT, YYREEE (reference sequence). The CDR3 is 15 residues long. The chain's CDR3 is CASRLGGLEYNEQFF. The DNA for the CDR3 is TGTGCCAGCAGATTGGGGGGGCTTGAGTACAATGAGCAGTTCTTC.

The rearrangement uses TRBV7-9 and TRBJ1-6, with D hard to call. Trimming removed 1 base from V and 10 bases from J, with 5 bases in between. The CDR3 contains 12 residues. Germline V CDR1 and CDR2: SEHNR, FQNEAQ (reference sequence). The CDR3 region is CASSLVRSPLHF. The CDR3 coding sequence is TGTGCCAGCAGCTTAGTCCGGTCACCCCTCCACTTT.

The chain has TRBV7-9 and TRBJ1-4, with D possibly matching TRBD1 (6 bases). Germline values: CDR1 SEHNR, CDR2 FQNEAQ (reference sequence). The CDR3 spans 18 residues. Deletions cut 4 bases from V and 4 bases from J, with 22 bases between. The CDR3 DNA is TGTGCCAGCAGCTCGCTGACAGGCCGCTCTTCGGATAATGAAAAACTGTTTTTT. Translated, it gives CASSSLTGRSSDNEKLFF.